This TCR beta chain was recorded in a study of PD-1 blockade in classical Hodgkin lymphoma (dated by TCRdb to about 2020). A note on the overall study: Nivolumab dosing was 3 mg/kg intravenously every 2 weeks, continuing until either disease progression or unacceptable toxicity. The study used CyTOF and TCR beta sequencing to define a peripheral blood immune signature of response to PD-1 blockade in classical Hodgkin lymphoma.

According to the germline V gene (reference sequence), CDR1 reads SEHNR and CDR2 reads FQNEAQ. From cysteine to phenylalanine, the CDR3 is 12 amino acids long. The sequence is cut down to CDR3 DNA, 36 bases in frame from base 1. V and J lose 4 bases and 6 bases, and a span of 10 bases separates them. Sample time point, as interpreted from the label and publication: cycle 4 day 1 (C4D1), after about 6 weeks of nivolumab. Every trial patient had relapsed following autologous stem cell transplantation, and prior brentuximab vedotin exposure was what differed among cohorts A, B and C. The trial cohort included 50 to 60 patients with relapsed/refractory classical Hodgkin lymphoma, and each patient had a best overall response of complete response, partial response or progressive disease. In the multi-cohort phase II CheckMate 205 trial, trial patients received single-agent nivolumab. An independent review committee assessed best overall response by applying the 2007 International Working Group response criteria. Trial PBMCs were collected just before the start of nivolumab (C1D1) and during therapy at cycle 2 day 1 and cycle 4 day 1. After peripheral blood was drawn into 8 mL Vacutainer Cell Preparation Tubes, PBMCs were isolated by centrifugation and then cryopreserved.

What the research found in general, with its limitations: The study was limited to a single clinical trial cohort, and causes of repertoire differences, possibly disease activity or prior therapy, remained undefined. Diversity was lower in patients who began nivolumab less than 1 year after ASCT, so these patients were left out of later analyses to avoid confounding by immune reconstitution. Baseline TCR diversity was reported to be lower in newly diagnosed patients than in healthy donors and to be lower still in relapsed/refractory patients. Trial patients achieving complete response had baseline diversity similar to newly diagnosed patients, whereas partial responders and progressors had significantly lower diversity. CD4+ but not CD8+ TCR diversity rose significantly by C4D1 (p=0.0027 vs p=0.16), most apparent in complete responders (p=0.02).

Genomic DNA was extracted with the Qiagen DNeasy kit from unsorted PBMCs and from negatively selected CD4+ and CD8+ fractions. TCR beta CDR3 regions were subjected to amplification by immunoSEQ multiplex PCR with primers that anneal to V and J segments. A synthetic immune receptor repertoire was used to minimize amplification bias, and remaining bias was computationally removed after sequencing. In the authors' own workflow: Custom Python scripts were used to quantify repertoire diversity as the Shannon entropy index. The unsorted, CD4+ and CD8+ repertoires were each analyzed separately, with the exception of combined analyses, where CD4+ and CD8+ sequences were merged in silico. A clone counted as expanded when the clone's frequency after treatment rose at least 2-fold relative to C1D1, and clones undetected at baseline were given a pseudocount of 0.5. Singleton clones were defined as clones with 0 or 1 copy at C1D1, and non-singleton clones were defined as clones with 2 or more copies. Clones expanded in unsorted samples were labelled as CD4+, CD8+ or unknown by matching protein sequences in sorted samples from the same patient. Diversity changes from C1D1 to C4D1 were tested in paired samples using Wilcoxon tests. Imported from immuneACCESS, the table was reduced by TCRdb to in-frame sequences with V and J called. These copies leave out some clones; in studies compared against another copy, an unresolved V gene accounts for under half, and the cause of the remainder is not known. D and trimming were read from the DNA, whereas the V and J calls and clone size are those reported in that table. This sample lists over 70,000 clones; 75% to 95% were detected once. The ten largest clonotypes hold 2.5% to 3.5% of the sample.

With respect to this clone: Its antigen specificity is not known. No quality values exist for individual bases; no much larger clone is one base distant.

This TCR was sampled from a human donor with classical Hodgkin lymphoma. Here the chain combines TRBV7-9 and TRBJ2-7; the D gene is perhaps TRBD1, on 6 matching bases. This specimen was peripheral blood mononuclear cells (PBMCs), taken before the fourth cycle of nivolumab. In nucleotide form, the sequence is TGTGCCAGCAGCTCGAGGGGGTCCGAGCAGTACTTC. Translation gives CASSSRGSEQYF.